Only a few counts were recorded for the clone carrying this TCR beta chain. This entry comes from a study of regulatory T cells in long-lasting Graves disease. In the study overall: Graves' patients diagnosed newly had used antithyroid drugs under 3 months.

As to time point: newly diagnosed GD, antithyroid drugs for less than 3 months. Researchers made the TCR library from RNA that was extracted from PBMCs. All patients originated from an endocrinology department located in Xi'an, China. Researchers made TCR beta libraries by using iRepertoire HTBI primers and running Arm-PCR on CDR3 regions. One entry per CDR3 protein, called by TCRdb with MiXCR from the multiplex PCR reads. The data hold about 420,000 distinct CDR3 sequences, with about 15% observed a single time. The sample was also linked to a second study, of T cells in Graves' hyperthyroidism and ophthalmopathy.

The clonotype comes from a woman aged 18 to 35 with Graves disease. This specimen consisted of peripheral blood mononuclear cells (PBMCs), obtained at new diagnosis, from a patient treated with antithyroid drugs.

In DNA form, the CDR3 reads TGTGCCAGCAGCCCCCTATTGAGCGGGAGGTTCAATGAGCAGTTCTTC. Its translation: CASSPLLSGRFNEQFF. The V call is TRBV11-3, the J call TRBJ2-1; the match to TRBD2 covers 9 bases. The CDR3 has 16 amino acids. CDR1 SGHNT and CDR2 YENEEA come from the germline V gene. The trim removed 5 bases at V and 6 bases at J, leaving 11 bases unmatched.